The next 7 T cell receptor delta chains were all read from a single sample in a study of DNA immune sequencing with unique molecular identifiers. Primers for all 8 TRDV and 4 TRDJ genes amplified genomic DNA in 32-plex. In about 3 barcoding PCR cycles, molecules received a 12-nucleotide UMI, then adapter PCR followed. TCRdb reprocessed the multiplex PCR reads through CATT. The data contain more than 2,000 delta-chain clones, 13% to 15% of them singletons. What was sequenced was gamma-delta T cells from PBMCs. The receptors shown here come from a human donor in good health.

This clone is classed as medium-sized (0.01 to 0.1%). CDR3: CACDSLGDPDLTDKLIF. The CDR3 coding sequence is TGTGCCTGTGACAGTCTGGGGGATCCTGATCTCACCGATAAACTCATCTTT. The chain carries TRDV2 and TRDJ1, with 9 bases matching TRDD3. Germline V gene data show CDR1 as GEAIGNYY and CDR2 as EKD. V lost 2 bases, J lost 1 base, and 10 bases stayed unmatched. This CDR3 has 17 residues.

This clone is hyperexpanded (1% or more) by share. The sample has other DNA sequences that encode this CDR3 too. The chain couples TRDV1 to TRDJ1; no reliable D call. Germline CDR1 reads TSWWSYY; CDR2 reads QGS. The CDR3 extends over 11 amino acids. Deletions cut 4 bases from V and 4 bases from J, with 4 bases between. Written as DNA, the CDR3 is TGTGCTCTTGGGGGGTTCGATAAACTCATCTTT. Protein sequence: CALGGFDKLIF.

In its sample, this clone ranks as medium-sized (0.01 to 0.1%). The V and J genes are TRDV2 and TRDJ1; 8 bases map to TRDD3. This CDR3 spans 20 amino acids. V gave up 0 bases and J gave up 9 bases; unmatched junction bases: 26. Germline assignment: CDR1 GEAIGNYY and CDR2 EKD. The CDR3 region has the DNA TGTGCCTGTGACACCATAACTTCCCATTCAAGTACTGGGGGCTCAAAGGAACTCATCTTT. This codes for CACDTITSHSSTGGSKELIF.

In its sample, this clone ranks as medium-sized. The chain uses TRDV2 and TRDJ1, with D tentatively TRDD3 (5 bases). The germline V gene has CDR1 GEAIGNYY and CDR2 EKD. The V end lost 1 base, the J end lost 1 base, and 9 bases lay between the germline ends. The length of the CDR3 is 14 residues. In nucleotides, the CDR3 is TGTGCCTGTGACACGTGGGGCACCACCGATAAACTCATCTTT. As protein: CACDTWGTTDKLIF.

This clone was found a few times. The chain employs TRDV1 and TRDJ1; D is unclear. CDR1 and CDR2 from the germline V gene are TSWWSYY and QGS. The CDR3 loop spans 15 amino acids. V was cut by 6 bases and J by 2 bases, with 16 bases left in between. In nucleotides, the CDR3 is TGTGCTCTTGGCCCCAGATTGGGTTCGACCGATAAACTCATCTTT. It is translated as CALGPRLGSTDKLIF.

The V gene is TRDV1, the J gene TRDJ1, with TRDD3 identical over 10 bases. In the absence of a J gene in TCRdb, the DNA was matched to germline to assign it here. This CDR3 spans 23 amino acids. The germline V gene has CDR1 TSWWSYY and CDR2 QGS. V was clipped by 3 bases and J by 2 bases; unmatched bases: 27. In DNA form, the CDR3 reads TGTGCTCTTGGGGAGCTATCGGCTTCCTACGACCCTTACTGGGGGATCCGAACCGATAAACTCATCTTT. It encodes CALGELSASYDPYWGIRTDKLIF.

By share, this clone ranks as medium-sized. This chain joins TRDV2 and TRDJ1; 10 nucleotides line up with TRDD3. This CDR3 is 18 amino acids long. Germline V gene sequence: CDR1 GEAIGNYY, CDR2 EKD. Trimming at V came to 3 bases and at J to 0 bases, leaving 12 bases not matched to a gene. The CDR3 DNA sequence: TGTGCCTGTGACCCTCTAGGGGGATACGCGAAGTACACCGATAAACTCATCTTT. Translation gives CACDPLGGYAKYTDKLIF.